This TCR beta chain appears in the sequencing data of a study of shared clonotypes between healthy human individuals. The V gene's germline CDR1 is KGHSH and CDR2 LQKENI. The V end lost 5 bases, the J end lost 4 bases, and 11 bases lay between the germline ends. The CDR3 has 13 amino acids. General observations from the study: Exclusively blood specimens were collected; tissue repertoires likely differ.

There were no recent acute infections or vaccinations among the donors, who were healthy HIV-negative adults. Profiled with immunoSEQ multiplex PCR; TCRdb holds only in-frame clones, not every one. Among hundreds of thousands of clones, roughly 80% were seen once, and the ten largest hold approximately 12%. This clone has a count of ten or more. Its target is not known. This TCR was sampled from a woman aged 40 to 50 in good health. Some clones in this sample may be carry-over from other donors' samples. The chain is built from TRBV18 and TRBJ2-5; D may be TRBD1 or TRBD2 (5 bases each). The source material was PBMCs. In DNA form, the CDR3 reads TGTGCCAGCTCATTGGGGGTTGGAGAGACCCAGTACTTC. As protein: CASSLGVGETQYF.